A single sample is the source of the 30 T cell receptor beta chains below, sequenced in a study of technical replicates of blood from a few donors. The protocol was immunoSEQ multiplex PCR, while the TCRdb copy is restricted to in-frame clones and leaves out a portion. The profile shows some 76,000 clones, around 94% of them singletons. Sequenced input: T cells isolated from PBMCs. Source of these receptors: a human donor in good health.

This chain joins TRBV25-1 and TRBJ2-7; D ambiguous. In germline, CDR1 is MGHDK, CDR2 SYGVNS. V shed 4 bases and J shed 0 bases, with 7 bases lying between them. The CDR3 has 13 amino acids. CDR3 coding DNA: TGTGCCAGCAGTGTTGTTAGCTCCTACGAGCAGTACTTC. It encodes CASSVVSSYEQYF.

The genes are TRBV6-6 and TRBJ2-1; no definite D call. V was shortened by 2 bases and J by 8 bases, with 7 bases between the two germline ends. From germline, CDR1 is MNHNY and CDR2 SVGAGI (reference sequence). The CDR3 is 12 amino acids. CDR3 in amino acids: CASSYDWDEQFF. CDR3 nucleotides: TGTGCCAGCAGTTACGACTGGGATGAGCAGTTCTTC.

This chain uses TRBV6-1 with TRBJ2-7; TRBD2 matches at 13 bases. CDR3 length: 14 amino acids. The V segment lost 8 bases and the J segment 3 bases; nucleotides outside the gene matches: 4. In germline, CDR1 is MNHNS, CDR2 SASEGT. In nucleotides, the CDR3 is TGTGCCAGCCAACTAGCGGGAGGGATCTACGAGCAGTACTTC. Translated: CASQLAGGIYEQYF.

This clone was counted a single time. The chain couples TRBV19 to TRBJ2-1; 15 bases map to TRBD2. The CDR3 loop spans 16 amino acids. V shed 3 bases, J shed 7 bases, and the junction held 4 bases outside the gene matches. CDR1 and CDR2 (germline): LNHDA, SQIVND (reference sequence). Written as DNA, the CDR3 is TGTGCCAGTAGTATCGGACTAGCGGGAGGGTGGAATGAGCAGTTCTTC. Its translation: CASSIGLAGGWNEQFF. The whole variable domain, filled in from reference TRBV19 and TRBJ2-1, reads DGGITQSPKYLFRKEGQNVTLSCEQNLNHDAMYWYRQDPGQGLRLIYYSQIVNDFQKGDIAEGYSVSREKKESFPLTVTSAQKNPTAFYLCASSIGLAGGWNEQFFGPGTRLTVL.

The table lists this clone with a count of one. Here the CDR3 DNA reads TGTGCCAGCAGCTATGACAGAACAAACGAGCAGTACTTC. This gives the protein CASSYDRTNEQYF. The genes are TRBV5-4 and TRBJ2-7; D perhaps matches TRBD1 (5 bases). The germline V and J ends were trimmed by 3 bases and 5 bases, with 12 bases remaining between them. The CDR3 runs to 13 residues. Germline-derived CDR1 and CDR2 are SGHNT and YYREEE (reference sequence).

The CDR3, as DNA: TGTGCCAGCAGCCAAACGACAGACGATGAGCAGTTCTTC. Amino acids: CASSQTTDDEQFF. V and J are TRBV13 and TRBJ2-1, with a tentative D call TRBD1 (5 bases). Germline V gives CDR1 PRHDT, CDR2 FYEKMQ (reference sequence). Trimming removed 5 bases at V and 8 bases at J, with 13 bases between. This CDR3 is built from 13 residues. The full variable domain, with the rest looked up from reference TRBV13 and TRBJ2-1, is AAGVIQSPRHLIKEKRETATLKCYPIPRHDTVYWYQQGPGQDPQFLISFYEKMQSDKGSIPDRFSAQQFSDYHSELNMSSLELGDSALYFCASSQTTDDEQFFGPGTRLTVL.

The rearrangement joins TRBV11-3 to TRBJ1-5; D unresolved. There are 16 residues in the CDR3. Between the trimmed V and J ends, which lost 1 base and 3 bases, there was a span of 13 bases. CDR1 and CDR2 from the germline V gene are SGHNT and YENEEA. CDR3 DNA: TGTGCCAGCAGCTTAGTGTCGGACGGGGACAATCAGCCCCAGCATTTT. This sequence encodes CASSLVSDGDNQPQHF.

The V gene is TRBV29-1, the J gene TRBJ2-1; tentatively, D is TRBD2 (6 bases). Trimming pared 7 bases from V and 2 bases from J, leaving 15 bases between. This CDR3 has 14 amino acids. Germline V lookup: CDR1 SQVTM, CDR2 ANQGSEA. The chain's CDR3 is CSAGGGGTYNEQFF. CDR3 sequence (DNA): TGCAGCGCCGGTGGTGGAGGGACCTACAATGAGCAGTTCTTC.

CDR3 residues: CASRGGMQKFSEAFF. In DNA, the CDR3 is TGTGCCAGCAGGGGGGGGATGCAAAAGTTCTCTGAAGCTTTCTTT. The chain carries TRBV6-6 and TRBJ1-1, with D perhaps matching TRBD1 (5 bases). The V and J ends lost 6 bases and 6 bases respectively, with 20 bases between them. CDR1 is MNHNY and CDR2 is SVGAGI in the germline V gene (reference sequence). The CDR3 sequence is 15 residues long.

The chain carries TRBV10-3 and TRBJ1-5; TRBD1 might be the D (5 bases). Between the trimmed V and J ends, which lost 5 bases and 3 bases, there was a span of 8 bases. CDR3 length: 13 amino acids. Germline-derived CDR1 and CDR2 are ENHRY and SYGVKD. The CDR3 spells CAISWGTNQPQHF. CDR3 DNA: TGTGCCATCAGTTGGGGCACCAATCAGCCCCAGCATTTT.

V is TRBV6-5 and J is TRBJ1-2; possible D gene TRBD1, 6 bases. The CDR3 sequence is 14 residues long. V lost 0 bases and J 8 bases, leaving 13 bases between the germline ends. Germline V gene lookup returns CDR1 MNHEY and CDR2 SVGAGI. The CDR3 sequence: CASSYSLTGRGYTF. The CDR3 DNA reads TGTGCCAGCAGTTACTCGTTAACAGGGAGAGGCTACACCTTC.

This chain uses TRBV25-1 with TRBJ1-4; D is possibly TRBD1 (5 bases). The V gene lost 5 bases and the J gene lost 5 bases, with 15 bases spanning the gap. Germline loops: CDR1 MGHDK, CDR2 SYGVNS. The CDR3 is 15 amino acids. The CDR3 sequence: CASSSPGTGNEKLFF. CDR3 coding DNA: TGTGCCAGCAGTTCCCCCGGGACTGGGAATGAAAAACTGTTTTTT.

This clone was detected only once. The genes are TRBV25-1 and TRBJ2-7; weak D call: TRBD1 (6 bases). V lost 7 bases and J lost 2, with 15 bases in between. The germline V gene encodes CDR1 MGHDK and CDR2 SYGVNS. The CDR3 is made up of 14 amino acids. This CDR3 is CASKGVGQTYEQYF. CDR3 bases: TGTGCCAGCAAGGGGGTCGGTCAGACCTACGAGCAGTACTTC.

This rearrangement joins TRBV5-6 to TRBJ1-2; possible D gene TRBD1, 5 bases. Germline V gives CDR1 SGHDT, CDR2 YYEEEE. The CDR3 has 13 residues. Between the trimmed V and J ends, which lost 0 bases and 5 bases, there was a span of 8 bases. Here the CDR3 DNA reads TGTGCCAGCAGCTTGGTAGCAGGGTATGGCTACACCTTC. Translation: CASSLVAGYGYTF. Supplemented by reference TRBV5-6 and TRBJ1-2, the full variable domain reads DAGVTQSPTHLIKTRGQQVTLRCSPKSGHDTVSWYQQALGQGPQFIFQYYEEEERQRGNFPDRFSGHQFPNYSSELNVNALLLGDSALYLCASSLVAGYGYTFGSGTRLTVV.

V is TRBV29-1 and J is TRBJ1-1; 8 positions agree with TRBD1. Germline CDR1 is SQVTM and CDR2 is ANQGSEA. V was clipped by 6 bases and J by 7 bases; unmatched bases: 4. This CDR3 is built from 11 residues. The CDR3 loop is CSVGTGFEAFF. The CDR3 nucleotides are TGCAGCGTGGGGACAGGCTTTGAAGCTTTCTTT.

V gene TRBV20-1 combines with J gene TRBJ1-2; no reliable D call. Trimming removed 2 bases at V and 6 bases at J, with 4 bases between. CDR1 and CDR2 from the germline V gene are DFQATT and SNEGSKA (reference sequence). The CDR3 is 10 amino acids. For the CDR3, the DNA is TGCAGTGCTAGAAGAGATGGCTACACCTTC. Translation gives CSARRDGYTF.

V usage is TRBV6-1 and J usage is TRBJ1-5; 7 bases align to TRBD1. V gave up 8 bases and J gave up 5 bases; unmatched junction bases: 6. The length of the CDR3 is 13 residues. Germline-derived CDR1 and CDR2 are MNHNS and SASEGT. The CDR3: CASGTVSHQPQHF. The CDR3 region has the DNA TGTGCCAGCGGGACAGTTTCCCATCAGCCCCAGCATTTT.

V gene TRBV4-1 combines with J gene TRBJ2-2; tentatively, D is TRBD2 (6 bases). The germline gives CDR1 MGHRA, CDR2 YSYEKL. The CDR3 is 17 residues long. With 3 bases removed from V and 5 bases from J, the gap between germline ends came to 19 bases. The CDR3 DNA reads TGCGCCAGCAGCCACCTAATGGGAGCGGAGGGTACCGGGGAGCTGTTTTTT. It yields the protein CASSHLMGAEGTGELFF.

The chain is built from TRBV7-2 and TRBJ2-3; D ambiguous. V lost 5 bases and J 4 bases, leaving 7 bases between the germline ends. CDR3 length: 12 residues. The germline V gene has CDR1 SGHTA and CDR2 FQGNSA. The DNA for the CDR3 is TGTGCCAGCAGCCTTAGCTCAGATACGCAGTATTTT. This gives the protein CASSLSSDTQYF.

The J gene is TRBJ1-4, the V gene TRBV7-2; maybe TRBD1 (6 bases). Deletions cut 5 bases from V and 7 bases from J, with 14 bases between. The CDR3 has 14 residues. The germline V gene has CDR1 SGHTA and CDR2 FQGNSA. The CDR3 DNA follows: TGTGCCAGCAGCGCCACAGGGTTTGGTGAAAAACTGTTTTTT. It yields the protein CASSATGFGEKLFF.

The chain couples TRBV21-1 to TRBJ1-2; the D segment call TRBD1 is taken from the table without a DNA check. TRBV21-1 is assigned pseudogene status. There are 15 residues in the CDR3. The CDR3 spells CASSKEGGRVSGYTF. The CDR3 nucleotides are TGTGCCAGCAGCAAAGAGGGCGGCAGGGTGTCAGGCTACACCTTC.

This chain uses TRBV28 with TRBJ1-2; D perhaps matches TRBD1 (5 bases). The CDR3 has 11 residues. Germline V gives CDR1 MDHEN, CDR2 SYDVKM. V was shortened by 8 bases and J by 5 bases, with 9 bases between the two germline ends. CDR3: CASSGLYGYTF. The DNA for the CDR3 is TGTGCCAGCTCAGGGTTATATGGCTACACCTTC.

The rearrangement links TRBV30 to TRBJ1-2, with 8 bases aligning to TRBD1. J was trimmed by 4 bases and V by 2 bases; bases with no gene match: 3. This CDR3 contains 13 residues. CDR1 and CDR2 (germline): GTSNPN, SVGIG (reference sequence). The CDR3 spells CAWSPGQVYGYTF. The CDR3 DNA is TGTGCCTGGAGTCCGGGACAGGTCTATGGCTACACCTTC.

The V call is TRBV2, the J call TRBJ2-3; 9 nucleotides line up with TRBD2. Looked up from germline, CDR1 is SNHLY and CDR2 is FYNNEI. The ends lost 5 bases at V and 4 bases at J; junction bases unmatched: 7. This CDR3 is 15 amino acids long. The chain's CDR3 is CASSRIAGVSDTQYF. The CDR3 nucleotides are TGTGCCAGCAGTCGGATAGCGGGAGTTTCAGATACGCAGTATTTT.

This chain joins TRBV30 and TRBJ2-3; TRBD2 matches 9 bases. With 1 base clipped from V and 5 bases from J, the junction kept 4 bases outside the gene matches. Germline CDR1 GTSNPN, CDR2 SVGIG (reference sequence). The CDR3 totals 14 residues. CDR3 nucleotides: TGTGCCTGGAGTGCCATAGCGGGAGTAGATACGCAGTATTTT. Its translation: CAWSAIAGVDTQYF.

The chain links TRBV7-3 to TRBJ2-3, with TRBD1 identical over 7 bases. The CDR3 runs 15 residues. CDR1 SGHTA and CDR2 FQGTGA come from the germline V gene. V shed 2 bases and J 1 base; nucleotides not matched to a gene: 3. The CDR3 region has the DNA TGTGCCAGCAGCTTAGGGGGACAGCGCACAGATACGCAGTATTTT. It encodes CASSLGGQRTDTQYF.

This rearrangement joins TRBV19 to TRBJ1-2, with D possibly matching TRBD1 (6 bases). Germline V lookup: CDR1 LNHDA, CDR2 SQIVND (reference sequence). The CDR3 has 15 residues. The V end lost 4 bases, the J end lost 0 bases, and 12 bases lay between the germline ends. The CDR3 region is CASSTRQDSNYGYTF. In DNA form, the CDR3 reads TGTGCCAGTAGTACGAGACAGGACTCTAACTATGGCTACACCTTC.

Remarks on this clone: Other nucleotide sequences from this sample produce the same CDR3. The genes are TRBV11-2 and TRBJ1-2; possible D gene TRBD1, 5 bases. V was pared by 5 bases and J by 5 bases, with 12 bases between. Germline CDR1 and CDR2: SGHAT and FQNNGV. The CDR3 is 13 residues long. CDR3 region: CASSPGRGYGYTF. The DNA of the CDR3 is TGTGCCAGCAGCCCGGGCCGGGGGTATGGCTACACCTTC. Complete variable domain (other parts from reference TRBV11-2 and TRBJ1-2): EAGVAQSPRYKIIEKRQSVAFWCNPISGHATLYWYQQILGQGPKLLIQFQNNGVVDDSQLPKDRFSAERLKGVDSTLKIQPAKLEDSAVYLCASSPGRGYGYTFGSGTRLTVV.

The chain links TRBV4-3 to TRBJ2-7, with D possibly being TRBD1 (5 bases). CDR1 is LGHNA and CDR2 is YSLEER in the germline V gene. CDR3 length: 15 residues. Trimming pared 3 bases from V and 0 bases from J, leaving 12 bases between. In DNA form, the CDR3 reads TGCGCCAGCAGCCAGAAGCAGGGATACTCCTACGAGCAGTACTTC. Translation: CASSQKQGYSYEQYF.

A single count supports this clone. The genes are TRBV5-1 and TRBJ2-1; 8 nucleotides line up with TRBD2. Trimming took 6 bases from V and 0 from J; bases not matched to a gene: 14. There are 18 residues in the CDR3. Per the germline V gene, CDR1 is SGHRS and CDR2 is YFSETQ. CDR3 nucleotides: TGCGCCAGCACCGGACTAGCAGGACCGATGAGCTCCTACAATGAGCAGTTCTTC. Amino acids: CASTGLAGPMSSYNEQFF.